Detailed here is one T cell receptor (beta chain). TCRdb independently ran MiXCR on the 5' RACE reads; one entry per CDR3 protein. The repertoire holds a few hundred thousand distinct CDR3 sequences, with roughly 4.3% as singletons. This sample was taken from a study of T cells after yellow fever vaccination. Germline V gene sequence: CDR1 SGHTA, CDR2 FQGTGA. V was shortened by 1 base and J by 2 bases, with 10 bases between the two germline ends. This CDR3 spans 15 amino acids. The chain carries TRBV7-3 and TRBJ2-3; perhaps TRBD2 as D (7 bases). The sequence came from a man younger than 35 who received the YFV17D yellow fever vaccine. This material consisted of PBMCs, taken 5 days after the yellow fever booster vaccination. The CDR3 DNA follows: TGTGCCAGCAGCTTAAGAGGGGGGGTCACAGATACGCAGTATTTT. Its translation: CASSLRGGVTDTQYF.